The present entry profiles one T cell receptor (beta chain) with its context. Its cognate antigen is unknown. Sequencing used immunoSEQ multiplex PCR; TCRdb keeps in-frame clones, though not all of them. There are about 68,000 clones in the sample; around 93% occur only once, and around 0.31% lies in the top ten. This entry is derived from a study of OX40 agonist ivuxolimab in advanced cancers. Study-level points and caveats: There was clonal expansion of CD4+ and CD8+ blood T cells by week 6 at 0.1 to 3.0 mg/kg.

Trimming removed 3 bases at V and 1 base at J, with 9 bases between. The CDR3 is 14 amino acids. CDR1 is LNHNV and CDR2 is YYDKDF in the germline V gene (reference sequence). The sequence was obtained from an adult with an advanced solid tumor such as melanoma, head and neck, liver or kidney cancer. V is TRBV15 and J is TRBJ1-2; D is uncertain. Sequencing was performed on CD4+ or CD8+ T cells sorted from blood, taken in a trial of the OX40 agonist ivuxolimab. The CDR3 bases are TGTGCCACCAGCAGGGAACACGGTAACTATGGCTACACCTTC. This encodes CATSREHGNYGYTF.